This T cell receptor (beta chain) is from a study of low-dose radiotherapy and immunotherapy resistance in tumors. The wider study: Each fraction given to Cohort 2 every two weeks delivered 1 Gy, and the total reached 13 Gy over 26 weeks. Every two weeks, cyclophosphamide 200 mg/m2 was infused one day before radiation plus immunotherapy.

The time point was: after trial treatment. Regarding treatment: LDRT plus nivolumab, ipilimumab, low-dose cyclophosphamide and aspirin (RACIN trial). First-strand cDNA used TRAV- and TRBV-specific primers, covering alpha and beta chains. Amplification, which lasted 15 to 20 PCR cycles, used a constant-region primer and V-primer adapter to amplify TCRs. TCRdb ran MiXCR on the reads and lists one entry per CDR3 protein. The sample has approximately 84,000 distinct CDR3 sequences, less than 20% seen once. The CDR3 totals 11 residues. V was trimmed by 5 bases and J by 14 bases, leaving 12 bases between them. This clonotype showed up many times.

V usage is TRBV12-3 or TRBV12-4 and J usage is TRBJ1-4; maybe TRBD1 (6 bases). The source was PBMCs, collected after low-dose radiotherapy plus immunotherapy. This sequence was found in a male donor with prostate cancer. CDR3 nucleotide sequence: TGTGCCAGCAGTAACAGACAGGCCCTGTTTTTT. Amino acid sequence: CASSNRQALFF.